This is a list of T cell receptor beta chains from one sample in a study of neurological immune-mediated disorders. TCRdb reprocessed the 5' RACE reads via MiXCR and lists one record per CDR3 protein. Of approximately 45,000 distinct CDR3 sequences in the sample, roughly 14% were seen once. What was sequenced was PBMCs. The receptors originated from a man aged 25 to 40 in good health. Both conserved end residues are part of each CDR3. D genes are given only for firm matches. Clone size appears in some rows only: once, few, many, or a class for an expanded clone.

abundance	j_gene	d_gene	v_gene	CDR3nt	CDR3aa
many	TRBJ2-2	TRBD2	TRBV24-1	TGTGCCACCCGCCGGGGGGTTACCGGGGAGCTGTTTTTT	CATRRGVTGELFF
many	TRBJ2-1	TRBD2	TRBV2	TGTGCCAGCAGTGAGCGGGAGGGGTCTTATTTTGAGCAGTTCTTC	CASSEREGSYFEQFF
.	TRBJ2-7	.	TRBV12-3/TRBV12-4	TGTGCCAGCAGTTTCTCCGCGCCTTCCTACGAGCAGTACTTC	CASSFSAPSYEQYF
many	TRBJ2-3	.	TRBV7-2	TGTGCCAGCAGGACAGGCCAGCAGCAGTATTTT	CASRTGQQQYF
.	TRBJ2-5	TRBD1	TRBV5-1	TGCGCCAGCAGCTGGGGACAGGGGGGGGAGACCCAGTACTTC	CASSWGQGGETQYF
many	TRBJ2-7	.	TRBV24-1	TGTGCCACCAGTGATTCTACCCCCAACGAGCAGTACCAGCAGTACTTC	CATSDSTPNEQYQQYF
many	TRBJ2-7	TRBD1	TRBV28	TGTGCCAGCAGTCGGTCGACAGGGCCGACCTACGAGCAGTACTTC	CASSRSTGPTYEQYF
many	TRBJ2-1	TRBD2	TRBV7-9	TGTGCCAGCAGCGGGGTACTAGGGCTGGCGGGAGAATCCTACAATGAGCAGTTCTTC	CASSGVLGLAGESYNEQFF
many	TRBJ2-6	.	TRBV9	TGTGCCAGCAGCGTTTGGGGTGGCCGAAACTCTGGGGCCAACGTCCTGACTTTC	CASSVWGGRNSGANVLTF
few	TRBJ2-1	TRBD1	TRBV7-6	TGTGCCAGCAGCTTTACAGGGGGGAGCAATGAGCAGTTCTTC	CASSFTGGSNEQFF
many	TRBJ2-7	TRBD1	TRBV6-6	TGTGCCAGCAGTTACCCGGGACAGGGGATCGACGAGCAGTACTTC	CASSYPGQGIDEQYF
many	TRBJ1-1	.	TRBV20-1	TGCAGTGCTAGAGATGCGGGGTCCTGGGGGAATGAAGCTTTCTTT	CSARDAGSWGNEAFF
.	TRBJ1-1	.	TRBV5-1	TGCGCCAACAGCTCGGGTGATAGGGACACTGAAGCTTTCTTT	CANSSGDRDTEAFF
many	TRBJ2-1	.	TRBV18	TGTGCCAGCTCACCTCTGCAGGGGCTAGGTGAGCAGTTCTTC	CASSPLQGLGEQFF
many	TRBJ2-5	TRBD2	TRBV20-1	TGCAGTGCTCCTCTTTGGGGGGGAGAGACCCAGTACTTC	CSAPLWGGETQYF
many	TRBJ2-1	TRBD2	TRBV27	TGTGCCAGCAGCTCACCGGGACTAGCGGGGAACAATGAGCAGTTCTTC	CASSSPGLAGNNEQFF
many	TRBJ1-3	TRBD1	TRBV3-1	TGTGCCACCGCAGGGGGCGGGCCCATATATTTT	CATAGGGPIYF
many	TRBJ2-3	TRBD2	TRBV2	TGTGCCACTGCAACTAGCGGGAGTACAGATACGCAGTATTTT	CATATSGSTDTQYF
many	TRBJ1-1	.	TRBV5-1	TGCGCCAGCAGCTTGGTGTCCGCAGGGACGGGTGAAGCTTTCTTT	CASSLVSAGTGEAFF
many	TRBJ1-3	.	TRBV27	TGTGCCAGCAGTTCCACTTACTCTGGAAACACCATATATTTT	CASSSTYSGNTIYF
few	TRBJ1-2	.	TRBV5-1	TGCGCCAGCGGGGGAGGAACGGGCTACACCTTC	CASGGGTGYTF
many	TRBJ2-7	.	TRBV19	TGTGCCAGTAGTATAAAAACCTCCTACGAGCAGTACTTC	CASSIKTSYEQYF
many	TRBJ1-2	.	TRBV6-2/TRBV6-3	TGTGCCAGCAGTTACTCGGACACCGCCTATGGCTACACCTTC	CASSYSDTAYGYTF
many	TRBJ2-1	.	TRBV29-1	TGCAGCGTTGACGGCGTAGCGGCACATAATGAGCAGTTCTTC	CSVDGVAAHNEQFF
.	TRBJ1-2	TRBD1	TRBV30	TGTGCCTGGAGTCTGACAGGGTGGGACGGCTACACCTTC	CAWSLTGWDGYTF
many	TRBJ2-7	.	TRBV12-3/TRBV12-4	TGTGCCAGCAGTTTGCGGGACAGCTCCTACGAGCAGTACTTC	CASSLRDSSYEQYF